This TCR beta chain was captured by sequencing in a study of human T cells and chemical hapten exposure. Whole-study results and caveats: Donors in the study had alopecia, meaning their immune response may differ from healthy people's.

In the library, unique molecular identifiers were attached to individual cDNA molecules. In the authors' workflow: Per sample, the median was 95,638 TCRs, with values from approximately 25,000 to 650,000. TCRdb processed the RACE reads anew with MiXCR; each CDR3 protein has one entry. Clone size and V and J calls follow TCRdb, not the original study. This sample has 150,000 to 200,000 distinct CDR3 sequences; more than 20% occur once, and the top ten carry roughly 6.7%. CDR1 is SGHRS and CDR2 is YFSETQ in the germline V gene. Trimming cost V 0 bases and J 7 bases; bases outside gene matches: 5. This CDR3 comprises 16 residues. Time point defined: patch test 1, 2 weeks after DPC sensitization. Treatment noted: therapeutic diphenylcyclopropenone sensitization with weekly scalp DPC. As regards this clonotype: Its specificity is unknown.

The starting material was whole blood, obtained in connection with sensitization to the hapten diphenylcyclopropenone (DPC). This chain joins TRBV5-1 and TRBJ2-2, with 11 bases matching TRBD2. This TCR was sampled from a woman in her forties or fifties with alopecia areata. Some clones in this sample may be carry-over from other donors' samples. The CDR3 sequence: CASSLETSGSGGELFF. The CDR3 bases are TGCGCCAGCAGCTTGGAAACTAGCGGGAGTGGCGGGGAGCTGTTTTTT.